This is a list of T cell receptor beta chains from one sample in a study of technical replicates of blood from a few donors. Only in-frame clones appear in the TCRdb table, and some are missing; sequencing was by immunoSEQ multiplex PCR. The sample consists of 79,000 or so clones, approximately 96% of them appearing once. Input material: T cells isolated from PBMCs. The receptors were sampled from a human donor in good health. CDR3s include the opening cysteine and the closing phenylalanine or tryptophan. The D gene is left open where the match is weak.

d_call j_call v_call cdr3_length cdr3_nt cdr3_aa
. TRBJ2-7 TRBV27 14 TGTGCCAGCACTAATTTCATCCCCCCCTACGAGCAGTACTTC CASTNFIPPYEQYF
. TRBJ2-1 TRBV11-3 13 TGTGCCAGCAGCTTGGGGGGGCGAGGTGAGCAGTTCTTC CASSLGGRGEQFF
. TRBJ1-5 TRBV7-2 15 TGTGCCAGCAGCTTTTCGGGGTCCGTTTTTCAGCCCCAGCATTTT CASSFSGSVFQPQHF
. TRBJ2-7 TRBV27 15 TGTGCCAGCAGTTTATTCGCTCTACTGGAGGGCGAGCAGTACTTC CASSLFALLEGEQYF
. TRBJ1-5 TRBV25-1 15 TGTGCCAGCAGCCCGGGGGTCTATAGCAATCAGCCCCAGCATTTT CASSPGVYSNQPQHF
TRBD2 TRBJ2-7 TRBV19 18 TGTGCCAGTAGTATTGCCCTCATTACTAGCGGGTTATCCTACGAGCAGTACTTC CASSIALITSGLSYEQYF
TRBD2 TRBJ2-3 TRBV29-1 13 TGCAGCGTTAGCGGGACCTTCACAGATACGCAGTATTTT CSVSGTFTDTQYF
TRBD1 TRBJ1-2 TRBV30 12 TGTGCCTGGAGTACAGGGGGCTATGGCTACACCTTC CAWSTGGYGYTF
. TRBJ2-7 TRBV2 11 TGTGCCACACGAGCGGGTTACGAGCAGTACTTC CATRAGYEQYF
TRBD1 TRBJ2-5 TRBV5-6 13 TGTGCCAGCAGCCGGGGACAGTTAGAGACCCAGTACTTC CASSRGQLETQYF
. TRBJ1-1 TRBV7-2 18 TGTGCCAGCAGCTTGTATACAGGGCGAGTAACGGGTGTCACTGAAGCTTTCTTT CASSLYTGRVTGVTEAFF
TRBD2 TRBJ2-3 TRBV2 15 TGTGCCAGCCTAAGACTAGCGGGAAGGGCAGATACGCAGTATTTT CASLRLAGRADTQYF
TRBD2 TRBJ2-7 TRBV4-1 13 TGCGCCAGCAGCGAAAAGCGGGACGGGGAGCAGTACTTC CASSEKRDGEQYF
TRBD2 TRBJ2-7 TRBV6-5 14 TGTGCCAGCAGGCCAACTAGCGGCACCTACGAGCAGTACTTC CASRPTSGTYEQYF
TRBD2 TRBJ2-1 TRBV11-3 15 TGTGCCAGCAGCTTCCTCAGAAGCGGGAGTAATGAGCAGTTCTTC CASSFLRSGSNEQFF
TRBD1 TRBJ2-7 TRBV19 15 TGTGCCAGTAGTATTGAAGGGACAGGGCACTACGAGCAGTACTTC CASSIEGTGHYEQYF
TRBD2 TRBJ2-1 TRBV7-9 15 TGTGCCAGCAGCTTACTAGCGGGAGGTTCCAACGAGCAGTTCTTC CASSLLAGGSNEQFF
TRBD1 TRBJ2-5 TRBV4-2 14 TGTGCCAGCAGCCAAGGAGGGGGCCTAGAGACCCAGTACTTC CASSQGGGLETQYF
TRBD1 TRBJ1-5 TRBV4-1 16 TGCGCCAGCAGCCAACCGTTGACAGGGCCCAATCAGCCCCAGCATTTT CASSQPLTGPNQPQHF
TRBD2 TRBJ2-3 TRBV7-2 17 TGTGCCAGCAGCGCCTCTAGCGGGAGATGGTACACAGATACGCAGTATTTT CASSASSGRWYTDTQYF
. TRBJ1-4 TRBV9 12 TGTGCCAGCAGCTCATCCTCCTCTAGGCGGTTTTTT CASSSSSSRRFF
. TRBJ2-5 TRBV11-3 14 TGTGCCAGCAGCTCAGGGGCAGCCCGAGAGACCCAGTACTTC CASSSGAARETQYF
TRBD2 TRBJ2-1 TRBV9 14 TGTGCCAGCAGCGTTGGACTAGCGGGAGATGAGCAGTTCTTC CASSVGLAGDEQFF